This T cell receptor (beta chain) was recorded in a study of cytomegalovirus exposure and HLA in healthy donors. In nominal health when sampled, donors likely had unrecorded immune exposures nonetheless. The CDR3 contains 13 residues. Germline-derived CDR1 and CDR2 are SEHNR and FQNEAQ (reference sequence). The V end lost 7 bases, the J end lost 0 bases, and 6 bases lay between the germline ends. Both 60 Vbeta primers and 13 Jbeta primers went into the PCR. Sequencing was performed with immunoSEQ multiplex PCR; in TCRdb, only in-frame clones are kept and a portion is missing. Of under 120,000 clones listed, 70% to 80% are singletons. Study observations and caveats: Among the CMV-associated chains, three were confirmed in vitro as specific for CMV antigens. The number of N-insertions in an Asian-associated ancestry cluster was reportedly below the approximately 700-donor mean in a later analysis.

With regard to this clone: The antigen is not known.

The chain is built from TRBV7-9 and TRBJ2-2, with D unclear. The sample comprised PBMCs. This TCR was sampled from a man aged 45-65 years in good health and CMV-seropositive. In DNA form, the CDR3 reads TGTGCCAGCAATACAGCGAACACCGGGGAGCTGTTTTTT. It is translated as CASNTANTGELFF.